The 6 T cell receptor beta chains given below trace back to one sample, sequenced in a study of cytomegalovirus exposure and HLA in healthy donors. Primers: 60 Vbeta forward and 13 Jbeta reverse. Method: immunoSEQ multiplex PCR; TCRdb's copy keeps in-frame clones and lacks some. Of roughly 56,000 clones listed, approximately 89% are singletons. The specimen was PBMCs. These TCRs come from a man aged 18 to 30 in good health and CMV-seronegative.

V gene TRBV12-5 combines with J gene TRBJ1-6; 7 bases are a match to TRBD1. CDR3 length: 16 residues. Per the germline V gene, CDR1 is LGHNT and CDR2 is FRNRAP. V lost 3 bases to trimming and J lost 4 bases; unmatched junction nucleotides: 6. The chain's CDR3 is CASGLGAGGYNSPLHF. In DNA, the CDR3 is TGTGCTAGTGGTTTAGGGGCAGGGGGATATAATTCACCCCTCCACTTT. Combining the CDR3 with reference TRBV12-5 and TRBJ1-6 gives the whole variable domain DARVTQTPRHKVTEMGQEVTMRCQPILGHNTVFWYRQTMMQGLELLAYFRNRAPLDDSGMPKDRFSAEMPDATLATLKIQPSEPRDSAVYFCASGLGAGGYNSPLHFGNGTRLTVT.

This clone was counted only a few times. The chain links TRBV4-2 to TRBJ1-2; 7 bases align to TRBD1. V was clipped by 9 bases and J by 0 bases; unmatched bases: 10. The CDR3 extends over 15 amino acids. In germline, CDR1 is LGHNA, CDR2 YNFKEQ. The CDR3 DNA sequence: TGTGCCAGTTGTGCGGGACAGCTTTCTAACTATGGCTACACCTTC. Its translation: CASCAGQLSNYGYTF.

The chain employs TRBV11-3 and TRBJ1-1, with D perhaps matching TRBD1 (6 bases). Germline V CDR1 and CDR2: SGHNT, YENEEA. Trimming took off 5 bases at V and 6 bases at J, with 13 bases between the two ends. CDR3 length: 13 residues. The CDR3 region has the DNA TGTGCCAGCAGCATCGGGACAACGCCTGAAGCTTTCTTT. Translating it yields CASSIGTTPEAFF. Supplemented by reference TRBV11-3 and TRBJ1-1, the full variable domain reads EAGVVQSPRYKIIEKKQPVAFWCNPISGHNTLYWYLQNLGQGPELLIRYENEEAVDDSQLPKDRFSAERLKGVDSTLKIQPAELGDSAVYLCASSIGTTPEAFFGQGTRLTVV.

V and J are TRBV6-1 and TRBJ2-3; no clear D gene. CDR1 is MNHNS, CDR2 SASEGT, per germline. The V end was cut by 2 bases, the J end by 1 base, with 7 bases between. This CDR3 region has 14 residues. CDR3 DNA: TGTGCCAGCAGTGAAAGGCAGGGCACAGATACGCAGTATTTT. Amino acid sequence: CASSERQGTDTQYF.

In nucleotides, the CDR3 is TGTGCCAGCAGTAACAGCTACAATGAGCAGTTCTTC. Amino acids: CASSNSYNEQFF. The J gene is TRBJ2-1, the V gene TRBV28; no reliable D call. The germline V and J ends were trimmed by 5 bases and 3 bases, with 5 bases remaining between them. Germline values: CDR1 MDHEN, CDR2 SYDVKM. This CDR3 spans 12 amino acids. Filled out from reference TRBV28 and TRBJ2-1, the complete variable domain reads DVKVTQSSRYLVKRTGEKVFLECVQDMDHENMFWYRQDPGLGLRLIYFSYDVKMKEKGDIPEGYSVSREKKERFSLILESASTNQTSMYLCASSNSYNEQFFGPGTRLTVL.

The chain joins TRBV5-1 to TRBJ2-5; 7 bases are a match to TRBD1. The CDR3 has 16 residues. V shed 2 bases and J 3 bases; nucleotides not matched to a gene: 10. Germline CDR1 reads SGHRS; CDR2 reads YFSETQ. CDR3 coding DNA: TGCGCCAGCAGCTTCGCCCCGACAGGGCGAGAAGAGACCCAGTACTTC. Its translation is CASSFAPTGREETQYF.